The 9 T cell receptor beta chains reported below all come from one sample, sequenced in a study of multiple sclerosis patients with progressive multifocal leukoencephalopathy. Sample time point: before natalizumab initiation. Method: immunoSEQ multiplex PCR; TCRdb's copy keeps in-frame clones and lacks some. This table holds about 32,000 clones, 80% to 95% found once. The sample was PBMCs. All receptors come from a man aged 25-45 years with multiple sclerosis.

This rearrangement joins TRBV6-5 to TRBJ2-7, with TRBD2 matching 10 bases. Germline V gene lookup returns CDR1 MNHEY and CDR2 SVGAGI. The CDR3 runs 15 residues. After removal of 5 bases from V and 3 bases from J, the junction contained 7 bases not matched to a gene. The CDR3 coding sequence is TGTGCCAGCAGTGGACTAGCGGAATTACACTACGAGCAGTACTTC. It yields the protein CASSGLAELHYEQYF.

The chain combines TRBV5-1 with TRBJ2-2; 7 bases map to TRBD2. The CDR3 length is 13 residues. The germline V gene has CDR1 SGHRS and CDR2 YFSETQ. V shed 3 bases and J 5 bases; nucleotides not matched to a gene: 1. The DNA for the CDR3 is TGCGCCAGCAGCTCAGCGGGGACCGGGGAGCTGTTTTTT. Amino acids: CASSSAGTGELFF.

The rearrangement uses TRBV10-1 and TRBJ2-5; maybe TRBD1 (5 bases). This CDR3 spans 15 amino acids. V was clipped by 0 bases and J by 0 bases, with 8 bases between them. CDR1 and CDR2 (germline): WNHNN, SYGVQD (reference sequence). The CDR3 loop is CASSESSGYQETQYF. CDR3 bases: TGCGCCAGCAGTGAGTCGTCAGGGTACCAAGAGACCCAGTACTTC.

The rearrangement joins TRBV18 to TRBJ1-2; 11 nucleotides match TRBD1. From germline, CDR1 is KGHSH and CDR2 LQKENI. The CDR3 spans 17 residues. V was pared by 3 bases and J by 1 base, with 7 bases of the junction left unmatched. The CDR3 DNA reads TGTGCCAGCTCACCGTTAACCGGGACAGGGGGTAACTATGGCTACACCTTC. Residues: CASSPLTGTGGNYGYTF.

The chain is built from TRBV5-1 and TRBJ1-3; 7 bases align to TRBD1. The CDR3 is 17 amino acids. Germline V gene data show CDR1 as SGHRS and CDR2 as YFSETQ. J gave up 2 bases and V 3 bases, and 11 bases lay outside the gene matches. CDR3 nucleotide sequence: TGCGCCAGCAGCTGGCAGCCTCAGGGGGACCCTGGAAACACCATATATTTT. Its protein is CASSWQPQGDPGNTIYF.

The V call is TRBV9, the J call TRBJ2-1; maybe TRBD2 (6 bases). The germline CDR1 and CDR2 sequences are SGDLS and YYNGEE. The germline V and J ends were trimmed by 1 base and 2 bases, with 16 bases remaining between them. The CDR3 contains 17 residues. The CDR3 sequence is CASSVSGPFFTYNEQFF. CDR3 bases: TGTGCCAGCAGCGTAAGCGGGCCCTTCTTTACCTACAATGAGCAGTTCTTC.

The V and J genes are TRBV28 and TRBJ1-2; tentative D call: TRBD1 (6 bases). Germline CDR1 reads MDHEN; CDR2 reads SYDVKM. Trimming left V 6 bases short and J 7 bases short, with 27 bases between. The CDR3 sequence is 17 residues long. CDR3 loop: CASRRAGTLGRYGGYTF. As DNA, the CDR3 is TGTGCCAGCAGACGGGCCGGGACATTAGGTCGCTACGGTGGCTACACCTTC.

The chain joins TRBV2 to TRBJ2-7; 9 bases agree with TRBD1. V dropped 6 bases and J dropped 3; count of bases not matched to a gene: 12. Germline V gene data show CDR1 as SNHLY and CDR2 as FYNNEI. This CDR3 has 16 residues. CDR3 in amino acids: CASRNTGGAGFYEQYF. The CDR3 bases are TGTGCCAGCAGAAATACAGGGGGCGCGGGGTTCTACGAGCAGTACTTC.

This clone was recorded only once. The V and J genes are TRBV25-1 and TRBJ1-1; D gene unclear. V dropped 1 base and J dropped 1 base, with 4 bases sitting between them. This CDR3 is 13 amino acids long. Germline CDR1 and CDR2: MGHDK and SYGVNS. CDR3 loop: CASSESANTEAFF. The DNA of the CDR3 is TGTGCCAGCAGTGAATCCGCGAACACTGAAGCTTTCTTT. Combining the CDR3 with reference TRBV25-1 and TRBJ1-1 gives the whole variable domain EADIYQTPRYLVIGTGKKITLECSQTMGHDKMYWYQQDPGMELHLIHYSYGVNSTEKGDLSSESTVSRIRTEHFPLTLESARPSHTSQYLCASSESANTEAFFGQGTRLTVV.